This is a list of T cell receptor beta chains from one sample in a study of early T cells in non-severe SARS-CoV-2 infection. TCRdb fed the 5' RACE reads into MiXCR, producing one record per CDR3 protein. This sample has about 50,000 distinct CDR3 sequences; about 9.3% occur once, and the top ten carry about 15%. Sequencing input: whole blood. Source of these receptors: an adult who was a healthcare worker with PCR-confirmed SARS-CoV-2 infection or an uninfected control (not recorded which). Both conserved end residues are part of each CDR3. Each record gives: D gene, J gene, V gene, clone size, CDR3 protein, CDR3 DNA. A D gene is named only where the DNA matches it firmly. Clone size is stated in some rows and not others, as once, few, many or a class when expanded.

d_call: NA
j_call: TRBJ2-1
v_call: TRBV11-2
clone_size: few
cdr3_aa: CASSPLAGISSYNEQFF
cdr3_nt: TGTGCCAGCAGCCCACTAGCAGGGATAAGCTCCTACAATGAGCAGTTCTTC

d_call: NA
j_call: TRBJ1-1
v_call: TRBV12-3/TRBV12-4
clone_size: NA
cdr3_aa: CASSFGRANTEAFF
cdr3_nt: TGTGCCAGCAGTTTCGGTCGAGCCAACACTGAAGCTTTCTTT

d_call: NA
j_call: TRBJ1-3
v_call: TRBV3-1
clone_size: few
cdr3_aa: CASSQDTVTVLSGNTIYF
cdr3_nt: TGTGCCAGCAGCCAAGACACAGTCACAGTCCTCTCTGGAAACACCATATATTTT

d_call: NA
j_call: TRBJ2-3
v_call: TRBV29-1
clone_size: NA
cdr3_aa: CSAKPVKGTDTQYF
cdr3_nt: TGCAGCGCCAAGCCGGTTAAGGGCACAGATACGCAGTATTTT

d_call: NA
j_call: TRBJ2-3
v_call: TRBV7-2
clone_size: NA
cdr3_aa: CASSLGLGSTDTQYF
cdr3_nt: TGTGCCAGCAGCTTAGGTCTAGGAAGCACAGATACGCAGTATTTT

d_call: NA
j_call: TRBJ1-1
v_call: TRBV7-9
clone_size: many
cdr3_aa: CASSLFGSQEAEAFF
cdr3_nt: TGTGCCAGCAGCTTGTTCGGGAGCCAGGAGGCTGAAGCTTTCTTT

d_call: NA
j_call: TRBJ2-5
v_call: TRBV10-3
clone_size: many
cdr3_aa: CAISDNEETQYF
cdr3_nt: TGTGCCATCAGTGACAATGAAGAGACCCAGTACTTC

d_call: TRBD2
j_call: TRBJ2-7
v_call: TRBV7-8
clone_size: NA
cdr3_aa: CASQHSGNEEQYF
cdr3_nt: TGTGCCAGTCAACATAGCGGGAATGAAGAGCAGTACTTC

d_call: NA
j_call: TRBJ1-5
v_call: TRBV3-1
clone_size: many
cdr3_aa: CASSVGYQPQHF
cdr3_nt: TGTGCCAGCAGCGTAGGATATCAGCCCCAGCATTTT

d_call: TRBD2
j_call: TRBJ2-7
v_call: TRBV7-2
clone_size: few
cdr3_aa: CASSFGTTSYEQYF
cdr3_nt: TGTGCCAGCAGCTTCGGGACTACCTCCTACGAGCAGTACTTC

d_call: TRBD1
j_call: TRBJ2-1
v_call: TRBV28
clone_size: many
cdr3_aa: CASSPGTGRVF
cdr3_nt: TGTGCCAGCAGTCCCGGGACAGGGAGAGTCTTC

d_call: TRBD1
j_call: TRBJ1-1
v_call: TRBV6-2/TRBV6-3
clone_size: NA
cdr3_aa: CASSYALGTGRTEAFF
cdr3_nt: TGTGCCAGCAGTTACGCTCTCGGGACAGGGCGGACTGAAGCTTTCTTT

d_call: NA
j_call: TRBJ2-2
v_call: TRBV7-2
clone_size: many
cdr3_aa: CASSLDPGSRHTGELFF
cdr3_nt: TGTGCCAGCAGCTTAGACCCAGGGTCCCGACATACCGGGGAGCTGTTTTTT

d_call: NA
j_call: TRBJ2-3
v_call: TRBV27
clone_size: many
cdr3_aa: CASSLNGPEVRHTQYF
cdr3_nt: TGTGCCAGCAGTTTAAACGGACCGGAAGTCCGGCATACGCAGTATTTT

d_call: TRBD2
j_call: TRBJ2-7
v_call: TRBV12-3/TRBV12-4
clone_size: many
cdr3_aa: CASSLLAGPSYEQYF
cdr3_nt: TGTGCCAGCAGTCTGCTAGCGGGACCCTCCTACGAGCAGTACTTC

d_call: NA
j_call: TRBJ1-1
v_call: TRBV28
clone_size: few
cdr3_aa: CASTTGGRSEAFF
cdr3_nt: TGTGCCAGCACTACAGGAGGGAGGTCTGAAGCTTTCTTT

d_call: NA
j_call: TRBJ2-1
v_call: TRBV19
clone_size: NA
cdr3_aa: CASSTGSGGRSYNEQFF
cdr3_nt: TGTGCCAGTAGTACAGGGTCCGGCGGGCGCTCCTACAATGAGCAGTTCTTC

d_call: TRBD2
j_call: TRBJ2-1
v_call: TRBV29-1
clone_size: many
cdr3_aa: CSVEAGGHNEQFF
cdr3_nt: TGCAGCGTTGAGGCGGGAGGTCACAATGAGCAGTTCTTC

d_call: NA
j_call: TRBJ2-7
v_call: TRBV7-9
clone_size: few
cdr3_aa: CASSLVGGHYEQYF
cdr3_nt: TGTGCCAGCAGCTTAGTGGGAGGCCACTACGAGCAGTACTTC

d_call: NA
j_call: TRBJ2-1
v_call: TRBV7-8
clone_size: NA
cdr3_aa: CASRYHSAYNEQFF
cdr3_nt: TGTGCCAGCAGGTACCATTCGGCCTACAATGAGCAGTTCTTC

d_call: NA
j_call: TRBJ2-7
v_call: TRBV6-1
clone_size: many
cdr3_aa: CASSAGLGGWYEQYF
cdr3_nt: TGTGCCAGCAGTGCGGGTCTTGGGGGATGGTACGAGCAGTACTTC

d_call: TRBD1
j_call: TRBJ1-1
v_call: TRBV24-1
clone_size: many
cdr3_aa: CATSESWDRRAFF
cdr3_nt: TGTGCCACCAGTGAATCTTGGGACAGGAGAGCTTTCTTT

d_call: NA
j_call: TRBJ1-5
v_call: TRBV20-1
clone_size: NA
cdr3_aa: CSARDAYSNQPQHF
cdr3_nt: TGCAGTGCTAGAGATGCGTATAGCAATCAGCCCCAGCATTTT

d_call: NA
j_call: TRBJ2-2
v_call: TRBV6-5
clone_size: NA
cdr3_aa: CASSSGLNTGELFF
cdr3_nt: TGTGCCAGCAGTTCGGGACTTAACACCGGGGAGCTGTTTTTT